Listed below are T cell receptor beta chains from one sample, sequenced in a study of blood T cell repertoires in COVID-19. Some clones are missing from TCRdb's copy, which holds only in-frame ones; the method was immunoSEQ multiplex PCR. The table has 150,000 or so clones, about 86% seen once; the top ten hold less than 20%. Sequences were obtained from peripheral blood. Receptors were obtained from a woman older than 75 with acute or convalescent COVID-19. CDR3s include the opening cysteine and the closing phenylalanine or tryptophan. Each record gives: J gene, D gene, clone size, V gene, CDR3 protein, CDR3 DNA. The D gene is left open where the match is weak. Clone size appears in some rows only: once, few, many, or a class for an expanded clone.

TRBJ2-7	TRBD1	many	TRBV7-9	CASSPGTVSYEQYF	TGTGCCAGCAGCCCCGGGACAGTATCCTACGAGCAGTACTTC
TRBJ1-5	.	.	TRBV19	CASSLNSNQPQHF	TGTGCCAGTAGCTTAAATAGCAATCAGCCCCAGCATTTT
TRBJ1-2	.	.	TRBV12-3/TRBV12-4	CASSNTGFRGYTF	TGTGCCAGCAGTAATACAGGGTTTAGGGGCTACACCTTC
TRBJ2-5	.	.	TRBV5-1	CASSKQGEETQYF	TGCGCCAGCAGCAAACAGGGTGAGGAGACCCAGTACTTC
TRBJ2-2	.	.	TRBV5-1	CASTFTGSPGELFF	TGCGCCAGCACCTTTACGGGAAGTCCCGGGGAGCTGTTTTTT
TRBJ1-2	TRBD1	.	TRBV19	CASRSPGDREYGYTF	TGTGCCAGTAGATCGCCCGGGGACAGGGAGTATGGCTACACCTTC
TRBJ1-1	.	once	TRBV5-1	CASSLAQGGAEAFF	TGCGCCAGCAGCTTGGCACAGGGTGGCGCTGAAGCTTTCTTT
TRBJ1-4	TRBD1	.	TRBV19	CASSLPGTGDEKLFF	TGTGCCAGTAGTCTTCCCGGGACAGGGGATGAAAAACTGTTTTTT
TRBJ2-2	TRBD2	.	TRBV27	CASSYTSGRFPGGELFF	TGTGCCAGCAGTTACACTAGCGGGAGGTTCCCTGGCGGGGAGCTGTTTTTT
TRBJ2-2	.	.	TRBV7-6	CASSSRIGKGTGELFF	TGTGCCAGCAGCTCTAGGATCGGGAAAGGCACCGGGGAGCTGTTTTTT
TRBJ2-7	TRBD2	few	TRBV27	CASRTSGISEQYF	TGTGCCAGCAGGACTAGCGGAATCAGCGAGCAGTACTTC
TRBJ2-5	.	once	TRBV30	CAWSPEVETQYF	TGTGCCTGGAGCCCTGAGGTGGAGACCCAGTACTTC
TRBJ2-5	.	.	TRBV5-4	CASSLGRGETQYF	TGTGCCAGCAGCTTGGGGAGGGGAGAGACCCAGTACTTC
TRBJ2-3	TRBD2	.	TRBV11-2	CASSFRSGGLGLGSQYF	TGTGCCAGCAGCTTTAGATCGGGAGGGCTTGGGTTGGGCTCGCAGTATTTT
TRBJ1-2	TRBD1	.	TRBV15	CATSRGQGTGYGYTF	TGTGCCACCAGCAGGGGACAGGGGACAGGCTATGGCTACACCTTC